What follows are 11 T cell receptor beta chains derived from one specimen sequenced in a study of blood T cell repertoires in COVID-19. Sequenced by immunoSEQ multiplex PCR; TCRdb stores in-frame clones only, minus some. The table records some 58,000 clones, 88% of them present only once. The sample consisted of peripheral blood. The receptors shown here come from a human donor in a cohort sampled during active COVID-19.

The chain uses TRBV11-2 and TRBJ2-3, with TRBD2 identical over 8 bases. The V segment lost 5 bases and the J segment 3 bases; nucleotides outside the gene matches: 7. The CDR3 spans 15 residues. Germline-derived CDR1 and CDR2 are SGHAT and FQNNGV. The CDR3 here is CASSPIGTRTDTQYF. Here the CDR3 DNA reads TGTGCCAGCAGCCCTATCGGGACTAGAACAGATACGCAGTATTTT.

This chain uses TRBV20-1 with TRBJ1-3; 8 bases line up with TRBD1. The CDR3 loop spans 18 amino acids. Germline trimming cut 3 bases from V and 3 bases from J; bases unmatched to any gene: 16. The germline V gene has CDR1 DFQATT and CDR2 SNEGSKA (reference sequence). For the CDR3, the DNA is TGCAGTGCTAGTAGGGACAGGTTCTTCCTCGAGGGTGGAAACACCATATATTTT. This encodes CSASRDRFFLEGGNTIYF.

The CDR3 here is CASSSGLLLQETQYF. CDR3 in DNA: TGTGCCAGCTCGTCGGGACTCCTTTTACAAGAGACCCAGTACTTC. V usage is TRBV18 and J usage is TRBJ2-5, with a weak D call TRBD2 (6 bases). CDR1 and CDR2 (germline): KGHSH, LQKENI. V lost 6 bases and J lost 2, with 16 bases in between. The CDR3 has 15 amino acids. Complete variable domain (other parts from reference TRBV18 and TRBJ2-5): NAGVMQNPRHLVRRRGQEARLRCSPMKGHSHVYWYRQLPEEGLKFMVYLQKENIIDESGMPKERFSAEFPKEGPSILRIQQVVRGDSAAYFCASSSGLLLQETQYFGPGTRLLVL.

The J gene is TRBJ2-5, the V gene TRBV19; 10 bases are shared with TRBD2. V shed 5 bases and J 5 bases; nucleotides not matched to a gene: 11. CDR1 and CDR2 from the germline V gene are LNHDA and SQIVND (reference sequence). This CDR3 contains 16 residues. The CDR3 DNA is TGTGCCAGTAGTCCGCCTAGGACTAGCGGTTTTGAGACCCAGTACTTC. Protein product: CASSPPRTSGFETQYF.

The chain combines TRBV24-1 with TRBJ2-1; tentatively, D is TRBD2 (5 bases). With 3 bases removed from V and 7 bases from J, the gap between germline ends came to 15 bases. CDR1 and CDR2 (germline): KGHDR, SFDVKD. The CDR3 spans 15 residues. CDR3 bases: TGTGCCACCAGTGATCCCCGGACTCCAGTGAATGAGCAGTTCTTC. This gives the protein CATSDPRTPVNEQFF.

The rearrangement uses TRBV18 and TRBJ2-3; TRBD2 might be the D (5 bases). CDR3 length: 17 residues. V was pared by 4 bases and J by 1 base, with 18 bases between. Germline CDR1 KGHSH, CDR2 LQKENI. CDR3 region: CASSQGGASWGTDTQYF. In DNA, the CDR3 is TGTGCCAGCTCACAAGGAGGAGCTAGCTGGGGCACAGATACGCAGTATTTT.

This chain joins TRBV3-1 (or the pseudogene TRBV3-2) and TRBJ2-1; the D gene is possibly TRBD2 (5 bases). Trimming took 4 bases from V and 4 from J, leaving 14 bases between them. CDR1 is LGHDT and CDR2 is YNNKEL in the germline V gene (reference sequence). This CDR3 comprises 15 residues. In DNA, the CDR3 is TGTGCCAGCAGCCTAAAGGCGGGTCGATACAATGAGCAGTTCTTC. This translates into CASSLKAGRYNEQFF.

This clone was seen once. CDR3 sequence: CSASPGGDQPQHF. CDR3 coding DNA: TGCAGTGCTAGTCCCGGAGGGGATCAGCCCCAGCATTTT. J is TRBJ1-5 and V is TRBV20-1, with D tentatively TRBD1 (5 bases). The CDR3 spans 13 residues. In germline, CDR1 is DFQATT, CDR2 SNEGSKA (reference sequence). V was pared by 3 bases and J by 5 bases, with 11 bases between.

The chain has TRBV10-2 and TRBJ1-1, with D unclear. CDR3 length equals 14 residues. Germline CDR1 WSHSY, CDR2 SAAADI. The V end was cut by 3 bases, the J end by 2 bases, with 10 bases between. In nucleotides, the CDR3 is TGCGCCAGCAGTGAAGAGGTCAGCAACACTGAAGCTTTCTTT. It yields the protein CASSEEVSNTEAFF.

This clone appeared once. This rearrangement joins TRBV18 to TRBJ2-7; possibly TRBD1 for D (6 bases). Trimming left V 3 bases short and J 12 bases short, with 18 bases between. Per germline, CDR1 KGHSH and CDR2 LQKENI. This CDR3 region has 13 residues. CDR3 coding DNA: TGTGCCAGCTCACCTCAGGACAGCATCAGCGCGTACTTC. Amino acids: CASSPQDSISAYF.

This chain connects TRBV11-3 to TRBJ2-1; 14 bases are shared with TRBD2. This CDR3 comprises 19 residues. Per germline, CDR1 SGHNT and CDR2 YENEEA. Trimming took 5 bases from V and 1 from J; bases not matched to a gene: 10. DNA for the CDR3: TGTGCCAGCAGCGCCGCGGGGACTAGCGGGGGCTCTTCCTACAATGAGCAGTTCTTC. Protein sequence: CASSAAGTSGGSSYNEQFF.